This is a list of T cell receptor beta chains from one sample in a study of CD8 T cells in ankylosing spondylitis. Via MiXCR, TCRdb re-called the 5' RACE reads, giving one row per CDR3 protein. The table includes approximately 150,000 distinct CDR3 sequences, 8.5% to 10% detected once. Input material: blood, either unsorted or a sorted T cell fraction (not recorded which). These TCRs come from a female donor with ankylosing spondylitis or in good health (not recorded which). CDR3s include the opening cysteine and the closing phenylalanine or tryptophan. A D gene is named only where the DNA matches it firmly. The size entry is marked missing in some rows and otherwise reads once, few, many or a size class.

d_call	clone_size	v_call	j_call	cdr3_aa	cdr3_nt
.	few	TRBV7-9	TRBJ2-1	CASSLGHTEQFF	TGTGCCAGCAGCCTGGGGCATACTGAGCAGTTCTTC
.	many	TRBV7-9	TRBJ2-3	CASSSGDPTDTQYF	TGTGCCAGCAGCTCGGGGGACCCCACAGATACGCAGTATTTT
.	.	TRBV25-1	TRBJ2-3	CASSWAGTQYF	TGTGCCAGCAGCTGGGCGGGTACGCAGTATTTT
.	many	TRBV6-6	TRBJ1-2	CASSYSSRGYTF	TGTGCCAGCAGTTACTCCAGTCGGGGCTACACCTTC
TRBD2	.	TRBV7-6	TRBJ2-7	CASSLASGRWDEQYF	TGTGCCAGCAGCTTAGCTAGCGGGCGGTGGGACGAGCAGTACTTC
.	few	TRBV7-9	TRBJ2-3	CASSLGKDTQYF	TGTGCCAGCAGCTTAGGAAAGGATACGCAGTATTTT
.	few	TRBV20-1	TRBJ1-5	CSADPLDSDSQPQHF	TGCAGTGCCGACCCCTTGGACAGCGATAGTCAGCCCCAGCATTTT
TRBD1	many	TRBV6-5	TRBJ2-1	CASSYSTGEASNEQFF	TGTGCCAGCAGTTACTCGACAGGGGAAGCCTCCAATGAGCAGTTCTTC
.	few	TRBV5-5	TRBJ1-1	CASSLLGTNTEAFF	TGTGCCAGCAGCTTGTTGGGAACTAACACTGAAGCTTTCTTT
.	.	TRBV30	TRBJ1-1	CAWSELTANTEAFF	TGTGCCTGGAGCGAACTGACAGCGAACACTGAAGCTTTCTTT